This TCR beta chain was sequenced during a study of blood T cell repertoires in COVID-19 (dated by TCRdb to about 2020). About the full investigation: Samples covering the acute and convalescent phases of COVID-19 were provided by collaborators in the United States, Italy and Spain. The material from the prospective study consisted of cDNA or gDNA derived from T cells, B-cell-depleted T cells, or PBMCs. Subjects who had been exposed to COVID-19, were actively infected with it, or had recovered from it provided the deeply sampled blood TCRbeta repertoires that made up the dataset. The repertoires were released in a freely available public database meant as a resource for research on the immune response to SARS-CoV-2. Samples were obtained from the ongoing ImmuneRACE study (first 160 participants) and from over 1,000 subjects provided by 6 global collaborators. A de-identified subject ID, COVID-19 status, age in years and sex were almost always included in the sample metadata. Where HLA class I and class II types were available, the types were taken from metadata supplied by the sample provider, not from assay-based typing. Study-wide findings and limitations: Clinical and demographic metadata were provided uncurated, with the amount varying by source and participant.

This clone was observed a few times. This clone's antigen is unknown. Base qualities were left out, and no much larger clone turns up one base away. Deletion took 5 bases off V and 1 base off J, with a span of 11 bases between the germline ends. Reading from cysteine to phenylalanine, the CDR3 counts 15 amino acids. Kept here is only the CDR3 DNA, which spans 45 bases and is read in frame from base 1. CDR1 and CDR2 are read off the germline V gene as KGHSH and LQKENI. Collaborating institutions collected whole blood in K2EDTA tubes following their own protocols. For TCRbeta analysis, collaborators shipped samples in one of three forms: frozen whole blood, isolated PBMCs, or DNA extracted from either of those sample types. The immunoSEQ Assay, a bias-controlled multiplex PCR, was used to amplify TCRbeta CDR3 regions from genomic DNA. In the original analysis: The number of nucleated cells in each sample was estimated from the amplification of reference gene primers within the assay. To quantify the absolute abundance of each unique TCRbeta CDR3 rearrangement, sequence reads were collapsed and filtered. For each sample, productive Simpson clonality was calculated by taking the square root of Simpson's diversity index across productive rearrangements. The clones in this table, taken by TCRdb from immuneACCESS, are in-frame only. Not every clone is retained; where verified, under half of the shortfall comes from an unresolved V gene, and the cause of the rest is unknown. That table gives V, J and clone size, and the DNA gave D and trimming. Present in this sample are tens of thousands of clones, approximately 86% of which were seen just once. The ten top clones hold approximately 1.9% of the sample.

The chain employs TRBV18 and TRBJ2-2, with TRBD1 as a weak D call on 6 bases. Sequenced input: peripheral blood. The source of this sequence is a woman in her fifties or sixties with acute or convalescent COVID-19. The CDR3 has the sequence CASSKLGQNTGELFF. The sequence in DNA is TGTGCCAGCTCAAAATTGGGACAGAACACCGGGGAGCTGTTTTTT.